A selection of T cell receptor beta chains follows, all from one sample in a study of CD8+ T cells in alopecia areata. Method: immunoSEQ multiplex PCR; TCRdb's copy keeps in-frame clones and lacks some. Of more than 200,000 clones in the sample, 67% are singletons; the top ten hold around 1.2%. The sequencing used CD4+ T cells sorted from blood, collected at week 0. Receptors were obtained from a human donor with alopecia areata. Both conserved end residues are part of each CDR3. A D gene is named only where the DNA matches it firmly. A row's size may be missing; if present it is once, few, many or a size class.

>TRBJ1-2|TRBV18|-|-
CASSPLLGAEDYGYTF
TGTGCCAGCTCACCACTGCTGGGGGCGGAAGACTATGGCTACACCTTC
>TRBJ2-3|TRBV18|-|TRBD1
CASSLGTASTDTQYF
TGTGCCAGCTCACTCGGGACAGCTAGCACAGATACGCAGTATTTT
>TRBJ2-1|TRBV7-9|-|-
CASSLGASNEQFF
TGTGCCAGCAGCTTGGGGGCCTCCAATGAGCAGTTCTTC
>TRBJ2-3|TRBV11-2|-|-
CASSLVDTDTQYF
TGTGCCAGCAGCTTAGTGGACACAGATACGCAGTATTTT
>TRBJ1-1|TRBV4-2|few|-
CASRGASGAFF
TGTGCCAGCAGAGGGGCATCAGGAGCTTTCTTT
>TRBJ2-1|TRBV18|-|-
CASSLGTSYNEQFF
TGTGCCAGCTCACTGGGGACGTCTTACAATGAGCAGTTCTTC
>TRBJ2-7|TRBV30|few|TRBD2
CAWSVPLAGRFSYEQYF
TGTGCCTGGAGTGTACCCCTAGCGGGGCGGTTCTCCTACGAGCAGTACTTC
>TRBJ2-5|TRBV12-5|-|-
CASGLALFQETQYF
TGTGCTAGTGGTTTGGCGTTATTTCAAGAGACCCAGTACTTC
>TRBJ2-1|TRBV29-1|-|TRBD2
CSVARSGGAADEQFF
TGCAGCGTTGCGCGTAGCGGGGGGGCCGCAGATGAGCAGTTCTTC
>TRBJ1-1|TRBV15|-|-
CATIDQGTEAFF
TGTGCCACAATCGATCAGGGGACTGAAGCTTTCTTT
>TRBJ1-6|TRBV7-6|-|TRBD1
CASSRTGGNSPLHF
TGTGCCAGCAGCCGGACAGGGGGAAATTCACCCCTCCACTTT
>TRBJ2-2|TRBV5-1|once|-
CASSSGIWSTGELFF
TGCGCCAGCAGCTCAGGGATATGGAGCACCGGGGAGCTGTTTTTT
>TRBJ2-5|TRBV19|-|-
CASRNVGDGTQYF
TGTGCCAGTAGGAACGTCGGAGACGGGACCCAGTACTTC
>TRBJ1-2|TRBV15|few|-
CATSPGHYGSYGYTF
TGTGCCACCAGCCCCGGTCATTATGGCAGCTATGGCTACACCTTC
>TRBJ2-5|TRBV7-8|-|-
CASSLPRGNQETQYF
TGTGCCAGCAGCTTACCTAGAGGAAACCAAGAGACCCAGTACTTC
>TRBJ2-5|TRBV5-6|-|-
CASSITGRGETQYF
TGTGCCAGCAGCATTACAGGGAGGGGAGAGACCCAGTACTTC
>TRBJ2-5|TRBV29-1|few|-
CSVQEGLGTQYF
TGCAGCGTTCAGGAGGGGCTTGGGACCCAGTACTTC
>TRBJ1-2|TRBV29-1|-|TRBD1
CSAGQGRYTF
TGCAGCGCTGGACAGGGCCGATACACCTTC
>TRBJ1-4|TRBV30|-|-
CAWSDGYEGKLFF
TGTGCCTGGAGTGACGGTTACGAGGGGAAACTGTTTTTT
>TRBJ2-3|TRBV30|-|TRBD2
CAWSYGTSSTDTQYF
TGTGCCTGGAGCTACGGGACTAGCAGCACAGATACGCAGTATTTT
>TRBJ2-5|TRBV5-1|-|TRBD2
CASSALAGLQETQYF
TGCGCCAGCAGCGCACTAGCGGGGCTCCAAGAGACCCAGTACTTC
>TRBJ2-6|TRBV30|-|-
CAWGLSGANVLTF
TGTGCCTGGGGCCTCTCTGGGGCCAACGTCCTGACTTTC
>TRBJ1-5|TRBV27|-|TRBD1
CASSRQGQRNQPQHF
TGTGCCAGCAGCCGTCAGGGACAGCGCAATCAGCCCCAGCATTTT
>TRBJ2-7|TRBV14|-|-
CASSQGLINYEQYF
TGTGCCAGCAGCCAAGGCTTAATAAACTACGAGCAGTACTTC
>TRBJ1-5|TRBV2|-|-
CASSPSYRADQPQHF
TGTGCCAGCAGTCCTTCCTACAGGGCGGATCAGCCCCAGCATTTT
>TRBJ2-4|TRBV4-1|-|-
CASSQENIQYF
TGCGCCAGCAGCCAAGAAAACATTCAGTACTTC
>TRBJ1-2|TRBV25-1|-|-
CASTPGGRGGYTF
TGTGCCAGCACTCCGGGGGGCAGGGGTGGCTACACCTTC
>TRBJ1-6|TRBV27|-|-
CASSLTGRGNSPLHF
TGTGCCAGCAGCTTAACGGGGAGGGGTAATTCACCCCTCCACTTT
>TRBJ2-3|TRBV7-7|-|-
CASSLGGIGTDTQYF
TGTGCTAGCAGCTTAGGGGGAATAGGAACAGATACGCAGTATTTT
>TRBJ2-5|TRBV7-8|-|-
CASSLRASQETQYF
TGTGCCAGCAGCTTACGGGCTAGCCAAGAGACCCAGTACTTC
>TRBJ1-2|TRBV30|-|-
CAWSRDPYYGYTF
TGTGCCTGGAGTCGGGACCCTTACTATGGCTACACCTTC
>TRBJ2-5|TRBV14|-|-
CASSQGGETQYF
TGTGCCAGCAGCCAAGGAGGAGAGACCCAGTACTTC